Listed below are T cell receptor beta chains from one sample, sequenced in a study of monozygotic twins with inflammatory bowel disease. Reprocessing the 5' RACE reads, TCRdb reports a single entry for every CDR3 protein and omits DNA. The clone table shows some 330,000 distinct CDR3 sequences, with the ten largest holding roughly 5.3%. Source material: blood. Receptors were obtained from a human donor with ulcerative colitis or Crohn's disease, or a healthy co-twin of an affected twin (not recorded which). Both conserved end residues are part of each CDR3.

>TRBJ2-2|TRBV24-1
CATSDRRRAAGELFF
>TRBJ1-4|TRBV29-1
CSVSGTANEKLFF
>TRBJ2-7|TRBV18
CASSPKDRGYEQYF
>TRBJ1-4|TRBV24-1
CATSDPSYEKLFF
>TRBJ2-7|TRBV19
CASSGKVSGYEQYF
>TRBJ2-3|TRBV5-6
CASSGGGDTQYF
>TRBJ2-1|TRBV15
CATRSSREQFF
>TRBJ2-5|TRBV5-1
CASSLELETQYF
>TRBJ1-4|TRBV12-3/TRBV12-4
CATRQGVREKLFF
>TRBJ2-7|TRBV5-1
CASSLGRTGVEQYF
>TRBJ2-1|TRBV7-9
CASSLQYEQFF
>TRBJ1-4|TRBV5-5
CASSWTRTGVYLGEKLFF
>TRBJ1-5|TRBV15
CATSRDRRDRGVNQPQHF
>TRBJ2-7|TRBV5-1
CASSRVPYEQYF
>TRBJ1-2|TRBV20-1
CSASLGQTYYGYTF
>TRBJ2-1|TRBV27
CASSPQTGGGNEQFF
>TRBJ1-2|TRBV4-3
CASSPQGDVRGYTF
>TRBJ2-5|TRBV6-5
CASSSDGTGGRKTQYF
>TRBJ2-2|TRBV3-1
CASSSITGELFF
>TRBJ2-3|TRBV24-1
CATSGTGGPTDTQYF
>TRBJ2-1|TRBV27
CASSPTRTSGRGNEQFF
>TRBJ2-5|TRBV18
CASSPRQEETQYF
>TRBJ2-5|TRBV4-3
CASSQGGLVETQYF
>TRBJ2-5|TRBV10-3
CAISRQRLAGGGETQYF
>TRBJ2-5|TRBV24-1
CATSELGVQETQYF
>TRBJ2-3|TRBV20-1
CSARQGATDTQYF
>TRBJ2-6|TRBV12-3/TRBV12-4
CASSLARGGAGANVLTF
>TRBJ1-6|TRBV19
CASRDLSSSYNSPLHF
>TRBJ2-7|TRBV7-3
CASSHSGGAEYEQYF
>TRBJ2-5|TRBV5-1
CASSSGTVQETQYF
>TRBJ1-6|TRBV11-2
CASSYRTGISPLHF
>TRBJ2-1|TRBV7-7
CASSRGQGNDEQFF
>TRBJ1-3|TRBV18
CASSPGRIGNTIYF
>TRBJ2-3|TRBV20-1
CSPPGTSGRYTQYF
>TRBJ2-3|TRBV5-1
CASSRGQSDTQYF
>TRBJ2-2|TRBV28
CASSSPGFNTGELFF
>TRBJ2-2|TRBV28
CASSLVGGDTGELFF
>TRBJ2-7|TRBV5-1
CASSFPNRGAYEQYF
>TRBJ2-1|TRBV6-2/TRBV6-3
CASSYWTSGRSEQFF
>TRBJ2-6|TRBV12-3/TRBV12-4
CASSHPWRGPGANVLTF
>TRBJ1-3|TRBV24-1
CATSDPSSGNTIYF